This T cell receptor (beta chain) came from a study of shared clonotypes between healthy human individuals. The study's findings and limits: Researchers sampled blood only, noting tissue repertoires likely differ. As a rule, naive subsets had a larger estimated richness than memory subsets. Owing to a small donor count, the genetic and exposure-history diversity represented was limited. Around 5% of naive CD4 clonotypes were common to a handful of donors.

Profiling relied on immunoSEQ multiplex PCR, and the TCRdb table lists in-frame clones only, not all of them. The sample holds 2 million or so clones, less than 95% seen once. Concerning this clone itself: Its antigen is still unknown.

CD45RO-negative, CCR7-positively selected cells formed the naive CD8 fraction, excluding terminally differentiated effector memory CD45RA+ cells. Germline V CDR1 and CDR2: MGHRA, YSYEKL. Trimming removed 0 bases from V and 6 bases from J, with 11 bases in between. The CDR3 extends over 15 amino acids. The sample consisted of naive CD8+ T cells sorted from blood. The source of this sequence is a man between 18 and 29 years old in good health. The chain recombines TRBV4-1 with TRBJ1-4, with D uncertain. As DNA, the CDR3 is TGCGCCAGCAGCCAAGAACCCAGTGGATATGAAAAACTGTTTTTT. It codes for CASSQEPSGYEKLFF.